The 2 T cell receptor beta chains given below trace back to one sample, sequenced in a study of control samples from healthy donors and cancer patients. Libraries were prepared by immunoSEQ multiplex PCR; TCRdb keeps only in-frame clonotypes and omits some of them. Of fewer than 200,000 clones in the sample, 70% to 90% are singletons; the top ten hold approximately 12%. What was sequenced was blood. The origin of the receptors is a man in his thirties or forties in good health.

The chain recombines TRBV11-3 with TRBJ2-7; D call uncertain. V was trimmed by 1 base and J by 3 bases, leaving 7 bases between them. Germline assignment: CDR1 SGHNT and CDR2 YENEEA. CDR3 size: 13 residues. The CDR3 region is CASSLGNFYEQYF. CDR3 in DNA: TGTGCCAGCAGCTTAGGAAATTTCTACGAGCAGTACTTC. Complete variable domain (other parts from reference TRBV11-3 and TRBJ2-7): EAGVVQSPRYKIIEKKQPVAFWCNPISGHNTLYWYLQNLGQGPELLIRYENEEAVDDSQLPKDRFSAERLKGVDSTLKIQPAELGDSAVYLCASSLGNFYEQYFGPGTRLTVT.

The chain uses TRBV6-5 and TRBJ1-1; D may be TRBD1 (6 bases). CDR1 is MNHEY and CDR2 is SVGAGI in the germline V gene. The CDR3 contains 13 residues. Trimming shortened V by 5 bases and J by 5 bases, and 12 bases separated the two germline ends. This chain's CDR3 is CASSRGGTTEAFF. DNA for the CDR3: TGTGCCAGCAGTAGGGGGGGGACTACTGAAGCTTTCTTT.